This entry lists 2 T cell receptor beta chains sequenced from one sample in a study of T cells in Graves' hyperthyroidism and ophthalmopathy. Amplified regions were TCR beta CDR3 sequences from RNA transcripts. HTBI primers were employed in a first-round RT-PCR of the TCR CDR3. TCRdb fed the multiplex PCR reads into MiXCR, producing one record per CDR3 protein. Counted here are roughly 350,000 distinct CDR3 sequences, 14% occurring once; the ten biggest clones make up approximately 23%. What was sequenced was blood. The source is a woman in her twenties or thirties with Graves' hyperthyroidism.

The rearrangement joins TRBV19 to TRBJ1-6; D remains unclear. The CDR3 covers 14 residues. Trimming left V 9 bases short and J 7 bases short, with 16 bases between. Germline V lookup: CDR1 LNHDA, CDR2 SQIVND (reference sequence). The CDR3 region is CASTKNGENSPLHF. CDR3 DNA: TGTGCCAGCACAAAGAACGGGGAGAATTCACCCCTCCACTTT.

This rearrangement joins TRBV6-2 or TRBV6-3 to TRBJ2-3; 15 bases are shared with TRBD2. CDR1 and CDR2 from the germline V gene are MNHEY and SVGEGT. Trimming removed 2 bases from V and 7 bases from J; junction bases left unmatched: 7. This CDR3 comprises 17 residues. The CDR3 reads CASSYRGLAGGPNTQYF. The CDR3 DNA follows: TGTGCCAGCAGTTACCGAGGACTAGCGGGAGGGCCAAATACGCAGTATTTT.